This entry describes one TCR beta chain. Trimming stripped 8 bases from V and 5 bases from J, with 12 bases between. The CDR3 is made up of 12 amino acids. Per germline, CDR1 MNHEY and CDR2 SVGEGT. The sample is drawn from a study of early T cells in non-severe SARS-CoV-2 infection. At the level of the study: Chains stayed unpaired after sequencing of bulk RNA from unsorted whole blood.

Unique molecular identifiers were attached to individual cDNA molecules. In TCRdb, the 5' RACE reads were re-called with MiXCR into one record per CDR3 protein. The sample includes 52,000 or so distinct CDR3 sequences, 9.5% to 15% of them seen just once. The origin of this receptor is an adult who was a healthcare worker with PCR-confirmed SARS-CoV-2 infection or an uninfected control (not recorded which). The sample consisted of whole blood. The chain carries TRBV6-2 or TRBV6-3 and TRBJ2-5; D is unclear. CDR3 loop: CASAYSLETQYF. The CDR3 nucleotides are TGTGCCAGCGCCTATAGTTTGGAGACCCAGTACTTC.